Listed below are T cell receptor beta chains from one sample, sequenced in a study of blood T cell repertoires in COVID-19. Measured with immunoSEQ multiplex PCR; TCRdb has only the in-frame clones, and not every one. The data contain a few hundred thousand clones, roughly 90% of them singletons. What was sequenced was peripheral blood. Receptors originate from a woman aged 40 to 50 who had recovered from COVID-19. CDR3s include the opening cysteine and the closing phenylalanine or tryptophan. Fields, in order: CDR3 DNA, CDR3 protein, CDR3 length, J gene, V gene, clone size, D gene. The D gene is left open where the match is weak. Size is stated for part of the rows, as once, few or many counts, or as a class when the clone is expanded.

TGTGCCAGCAGCTACACAGGGGGCACCTACGAGCAGTACTTC,CASSYTGGTYEQYF,14,TRBJ2-7,TRBV7-9,-,TRBD1
TGTGCCAGCAGTGAGGACAGGGATCATCAGCCCCAGCATTTT,CASSEDRDHQPQHF,14,TRBJ1-5,TRBV6-1,-,TRBD1
TGTGCCTGCTCGATGGGGCTAGCGGGAGGGAGCGAGCAGTTCTTC,CACSMGLAGGSEQFF,15,TRBJ2-1,TRBV30,-,TRBD2
TGTGCCAGCAGCCAAGGAACAGGGGAATCACCCCTCCACTTT,CASSQGTGESPLHF,14,TRBJ1-6,TRBV3-1/TRBV3-2,-,TRBD1
TGTGCCATCAGTGATACTAGCGGGAGCTCCTACAATGAGCAGTTCTTC,CAISDTSGSSYNEQFF,16,TRBJ2-1,TRBV10-3,once,TRBD2
TGTGCCAGCAGTTTATGGAACGGGAGCGAGCAGTACTTC,CASSLWNGSEQYF,13,TRBJ2-7,TRBV12-3/TRBV12-4,-,-
TGTGCCAGCATACGGGTCGGGACAGGGGGCTGGAACACTGAAGCTTTCTTT,CASIRVGTGGWNTEAFF,17,TRBJ1-1,TRBV28,-,TRBD1
TGTGCCAGCAGCTTAGCCGGGACAGGGCCCTACGAGCAGTACTTC,CASSLAGTGPYEQYF,15,TRBJ2-7,TRBV7-8,-,TRBD1
TGCAGCGGGCTCTTGTTGGGCCAGACCCAGTACTTC,CSGLLLGQTQYF,12,TRBJ2-5,TRBV29-1,once,-
TGTGCCAGCAGCTTAGGACAGGGCAGCTACAATGAGCAGTTCTTC,CASSLGQGSYNEQFF,15,TRBJ2-1,TRBV7-2,-,TRBD1
TGTGCCAGCAGCTCGGGACAGGGCGGCTATGGCTACACCTTC,CASSSGQGGYGYTF,14,TRBJ1-2,TRBV5-4,-,TRBD1
TGTGCCAGCAGGGAGACAGGGGGAGTGAATGGCTACACCTTC,CASRETGGVNGYTF,14,TRBJ1-2,TRBV6-5,-,TRBD1
TGTGCCAGCAGCTCGTACACCGCAAATGAAAAACTGTTTTTT,CASSSYTANEKLFF,14,TRBJ1-4,TRBV7-9,once,-
TGTGCCAGTAGTATAGGGGGCGCGGGGGAGCAGTACTTC,CASSIGGAGEQYF,13,TRBJ2-7,TRBV19,-,-
TGTGCCAGTAGGGACAGGGGGGCCCCTTCGGACGAGCAGTACTTC,CASRDRGAPSDEQYF,15,TRBJ2-7,TRBV19,-,TRBD1
TGTGCCAGCAGCTTAGGAGGGAGAAATGAGCAGTTCTTC,CASSLGGRNEQFF,13,TRBJ2-1,TRBV11-2,-,-
TGTGCCAGCAGCCGCGGCGGGGAGACCCAGTACTTC,CASSRGGETQYF,12,TRBJ2-5,TRBV5-4,-,-
TGTGCCAGCAGCTCCCGGGACAGGGGGCTAGGCTATGGCTACACCTTC,CASSSRDRGLGYGYTF,16,TRBJ1-2,TRBV7-8,-,TRBD1
TGTGCCAGCAGTTTCCTAGCGGGAGGGGGGGACACAGATACGCAGTATTTT,CASSFLAGGGDTDTQYF,17,TRBJ2-3,TRBV28,-,TRBD2
TGTGCCAGCAGCCCAACGGGACAGCTTAATGAAAAACTGTTTTTT,CASSPTGQLNEKLFF,15,TRBJ1-4,TRBV9,-,TRBD1